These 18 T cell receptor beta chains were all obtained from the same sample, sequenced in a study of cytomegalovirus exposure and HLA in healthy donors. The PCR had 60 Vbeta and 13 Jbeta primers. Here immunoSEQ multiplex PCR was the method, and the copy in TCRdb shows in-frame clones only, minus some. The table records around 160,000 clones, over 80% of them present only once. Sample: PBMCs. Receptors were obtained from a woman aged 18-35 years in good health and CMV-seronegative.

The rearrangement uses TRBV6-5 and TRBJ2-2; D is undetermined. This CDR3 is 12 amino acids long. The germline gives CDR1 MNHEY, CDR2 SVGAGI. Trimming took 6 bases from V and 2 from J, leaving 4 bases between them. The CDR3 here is CASRSNTGELFF. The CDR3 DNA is TGTGCCAGCAGGTCTAACACCGGGGAGCTGTTTTTT.

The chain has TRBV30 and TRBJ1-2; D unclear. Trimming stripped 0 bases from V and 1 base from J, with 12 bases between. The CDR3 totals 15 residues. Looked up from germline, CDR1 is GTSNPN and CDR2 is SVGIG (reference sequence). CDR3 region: CAWSVSTEINYGYTF. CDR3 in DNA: TGTGCCTGGAGTGTATCTACAGAGATTAACTATGGCTACACCTTC.

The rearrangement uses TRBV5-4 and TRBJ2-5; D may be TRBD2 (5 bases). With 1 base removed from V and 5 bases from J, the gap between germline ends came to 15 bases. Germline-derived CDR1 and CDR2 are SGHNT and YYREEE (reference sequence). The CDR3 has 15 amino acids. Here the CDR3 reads CASSLRRSGGETQYF. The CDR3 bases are TGTGCCAGCAGCTTGAGGAGGTCCGGCGGGGAGACCCAGTACTTC.

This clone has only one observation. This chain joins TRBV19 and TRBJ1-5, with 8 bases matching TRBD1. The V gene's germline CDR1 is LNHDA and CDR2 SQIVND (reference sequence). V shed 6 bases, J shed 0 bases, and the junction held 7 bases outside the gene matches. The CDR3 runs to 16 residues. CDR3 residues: CASREGQEYSNQPQHF. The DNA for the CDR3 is TGTGCCAGTAGAGAGGGACAGGAATATAGCAATCAGCCCCAGCATTTT.

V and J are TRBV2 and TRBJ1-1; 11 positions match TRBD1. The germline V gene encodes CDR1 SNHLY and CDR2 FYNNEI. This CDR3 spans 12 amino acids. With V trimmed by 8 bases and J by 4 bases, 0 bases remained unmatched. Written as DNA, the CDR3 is TGTGCCAGCGGGACAGGGGGCACTGAAGCTTTCTTT. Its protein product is CASGTGGTEAFF.

In DNA form, the CDR3 reads TGCAGCGTTGAGGATTTGGGACAGGGGATTTCTGGAAACACCATATATTTT. Translated, it gives CSVEDLGQGISGNTIYF. This sequence joins TRBV29-1 and TRBJ1-3, with TRBD1 identical over 10 bases. Germline V gives CDR1 SQVTM, CDR2 ANQGSEA. The CDR3 covers 17 residues. Trimming at V came to 3 bases and at J to 1 base, leaving 9 bases not matched to a gene.

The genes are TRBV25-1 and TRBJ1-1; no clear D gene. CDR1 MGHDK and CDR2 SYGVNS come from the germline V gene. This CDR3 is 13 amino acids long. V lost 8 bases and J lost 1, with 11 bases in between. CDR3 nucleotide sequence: TGTGCCAGCCATCCTCGGGGGAACACTGAAGCTTTCTTT. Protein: CASHPRGNTEAFF. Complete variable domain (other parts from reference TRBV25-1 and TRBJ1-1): EADIYQTPRYLVIGTGKKITLECSQTMGHDKMYWYQQDPGMELHLIHYSYGVNSTEKGDLSSESTVSRIRTEHFPLTLESARPSHTSQYLCASHPRGNTEAFFGQGTRLTVV.

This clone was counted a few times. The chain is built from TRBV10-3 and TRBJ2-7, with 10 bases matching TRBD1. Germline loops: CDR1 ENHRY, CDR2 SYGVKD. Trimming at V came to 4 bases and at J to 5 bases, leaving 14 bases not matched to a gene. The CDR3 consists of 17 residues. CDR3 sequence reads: CAISATDPTGGMDEQYF. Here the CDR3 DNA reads TGTGCCATCAGTGCTACAGACCCGACAGGGGGCATGGACGAGCAGTACTTC.

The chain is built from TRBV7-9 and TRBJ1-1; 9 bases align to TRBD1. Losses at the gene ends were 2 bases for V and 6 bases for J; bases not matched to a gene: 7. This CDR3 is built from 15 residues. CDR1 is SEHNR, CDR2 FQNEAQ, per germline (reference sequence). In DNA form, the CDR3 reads TGTGCCAGCAGCTTATACCCGGGACAGGGTCCTGAAGCTTTCTTT. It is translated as CASSLYPGQGPEAFF.

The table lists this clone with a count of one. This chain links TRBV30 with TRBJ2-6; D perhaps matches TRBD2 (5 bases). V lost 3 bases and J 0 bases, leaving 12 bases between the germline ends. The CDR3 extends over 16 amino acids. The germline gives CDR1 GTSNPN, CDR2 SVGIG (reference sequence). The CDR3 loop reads CAWSPGSDSGANVLTF. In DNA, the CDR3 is TGTGCCTGGAGCCCGGGATCAGACTCTGGGGCCAACGTCCTGACTTTC. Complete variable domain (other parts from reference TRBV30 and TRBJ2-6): SQTIHQWPATLVQPVGSPLSLECTVEGTSNPNLYWYRQAAGRGLQLLFYSVGIGQISSEVPQNLSASRPQDRQFILSSKKLLLSDSGFYLCAWSPGSDSGANVLTFGAGSRLTVL.

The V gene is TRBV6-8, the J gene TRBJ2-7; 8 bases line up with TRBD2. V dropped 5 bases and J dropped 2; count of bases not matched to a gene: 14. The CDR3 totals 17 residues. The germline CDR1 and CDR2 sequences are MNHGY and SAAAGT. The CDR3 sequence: CASSPRGGDHPPYEQYF. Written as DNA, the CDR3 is TGTGCCAGCAGTCCCCGGGGGGGGGACCACCCCCCCTACGAGCAGTACTTC.

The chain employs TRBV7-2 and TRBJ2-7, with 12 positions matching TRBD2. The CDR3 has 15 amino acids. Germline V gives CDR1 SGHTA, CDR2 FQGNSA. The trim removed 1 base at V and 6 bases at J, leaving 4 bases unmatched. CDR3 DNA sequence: TGTGCCAGCAGCTTAGTCACTAGCGGGGGGAGCGAGCAGTACTTC. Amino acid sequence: CASSLVTSGGSEQYF.

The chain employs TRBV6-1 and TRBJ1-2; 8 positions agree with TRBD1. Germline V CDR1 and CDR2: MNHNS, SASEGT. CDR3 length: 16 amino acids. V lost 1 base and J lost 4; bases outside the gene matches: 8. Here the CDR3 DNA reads TGTGCCAGCAGTGAAGGCGGCAGGGGGCGCACCTATGGCTACACCTTC. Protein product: CASSEGGRGRTYGYTF.

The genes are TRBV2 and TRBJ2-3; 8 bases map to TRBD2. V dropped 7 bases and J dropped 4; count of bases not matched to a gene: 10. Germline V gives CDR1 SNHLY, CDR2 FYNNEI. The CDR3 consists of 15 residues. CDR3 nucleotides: TGTGCCAGCAAGCCCTCGGGACTAGGGGCAGATACGCAGTATTTT. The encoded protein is CASKPSGLGADTQYF.

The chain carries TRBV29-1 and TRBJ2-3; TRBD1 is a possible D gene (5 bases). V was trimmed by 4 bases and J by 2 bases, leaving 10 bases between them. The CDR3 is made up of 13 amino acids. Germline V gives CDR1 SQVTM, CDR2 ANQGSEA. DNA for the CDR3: TGCAGCGTTGGGCCAGGGTCCACAGATACGCAGTATTTT. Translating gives CSVGPGSTDTQYF.

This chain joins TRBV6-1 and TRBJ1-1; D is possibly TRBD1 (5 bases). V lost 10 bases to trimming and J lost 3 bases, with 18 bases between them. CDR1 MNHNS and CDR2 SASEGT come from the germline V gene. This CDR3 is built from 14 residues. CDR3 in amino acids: CATAQGRGYTEAFF. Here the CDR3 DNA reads TGTGCCACAGCCCAGGGAAGAGGATACACTGAAGCTTTCTTT.

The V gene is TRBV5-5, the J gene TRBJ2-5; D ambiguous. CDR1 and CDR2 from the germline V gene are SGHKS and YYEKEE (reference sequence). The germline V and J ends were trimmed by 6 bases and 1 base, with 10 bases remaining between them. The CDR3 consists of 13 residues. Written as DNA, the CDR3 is TGTGCCAGCACTCTCCAGGCCCAAGAGACCCAGTACTTC. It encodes CASTLQAQETQYF.

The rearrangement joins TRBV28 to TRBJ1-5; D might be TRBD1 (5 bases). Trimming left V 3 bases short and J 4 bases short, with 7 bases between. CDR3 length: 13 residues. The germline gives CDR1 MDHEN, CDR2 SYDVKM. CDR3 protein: CASSFSGNQPQHF. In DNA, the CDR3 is TGTGCCAGCAGTTTCTCAGGGAATCAGCCCCAGCATTTT.